This T cell receptor beta chain was captured by sequencing in a study of T cell responses to AZD1222 COVID-19 vaccine. Broader study findings: Donors were mostly white British, more females; clonal diversity possibly underestimated.

In the case of this clone: Its specificity is not known.

Germline values: CDR1 SNHLY, CDR2 FYNNEI. The CDR3 extends over 17 amino acids. V shed 2 bases and J shed 0 bases, with 17 bases lying between them. Profiled with immunoSEQ multiplex PCR; TCRdb holds only in-frame clones, not every one. The table lists about 83,000 clones, roughly 83% of them singletons. The receptor was derived from an adult in good health. Sample: peripheral blood, taken on day 0 of AZD1222 vaccination. This chain joins TRBV2 and TRBJ2-7, with D possibly matching TRBD1 (5 bases). This chain's CDR3 is CASSENRLGASSYEQYF. The CDR3 DNA reads as TGTGCCAGCAGTGAAAACCGTCTAGGGGCTAGCTCCTACGAGCAGTACTTC.